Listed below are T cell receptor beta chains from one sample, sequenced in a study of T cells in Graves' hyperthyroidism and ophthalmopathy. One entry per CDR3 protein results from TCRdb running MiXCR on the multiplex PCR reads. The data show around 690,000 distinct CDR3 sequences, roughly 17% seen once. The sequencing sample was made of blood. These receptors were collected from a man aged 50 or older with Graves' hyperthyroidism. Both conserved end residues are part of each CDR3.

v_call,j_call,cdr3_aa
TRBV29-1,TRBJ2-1,CSVVPTPGQGAYNEQFF
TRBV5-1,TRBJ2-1,CASSPFAGSYNEQFF
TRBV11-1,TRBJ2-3,CATENRREGTDTQYF
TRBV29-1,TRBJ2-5,CSVVDSYQETQYF
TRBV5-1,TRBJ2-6,CASSESGRPPGANVLTF
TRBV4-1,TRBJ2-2,CASSQGQGSGELFF
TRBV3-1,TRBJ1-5,CASSQDTGRDQPQHF
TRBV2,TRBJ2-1,CASSERLAVYNEQFF
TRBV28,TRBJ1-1,CASTLGDREGTEAFF
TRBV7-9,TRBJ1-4,CASSTGLGVEKLFF
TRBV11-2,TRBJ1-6,CASSLNQVGALHF
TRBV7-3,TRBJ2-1,CASSEGLAQEQFF
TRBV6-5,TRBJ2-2,CASSYSSTYTGELFF
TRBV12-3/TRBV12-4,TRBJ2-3,CASSPTPLSPDTQYF
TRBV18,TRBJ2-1,CASSPIVSGSYNEQFF
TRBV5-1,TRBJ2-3,CASSLPGTPADTQYF
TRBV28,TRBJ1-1,CASKRPVNTEAFF
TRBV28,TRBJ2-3,CASSFNGAYTDTQYF
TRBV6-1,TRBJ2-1,CASERGGEQFF
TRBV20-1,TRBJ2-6,CSAKQGYRAGANVLTF
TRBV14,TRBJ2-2,CASSRRTSGRLNTGELFF
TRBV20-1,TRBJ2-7,CSASGRYSYEQYF
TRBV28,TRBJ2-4,CASSRVGVAKNIQYF
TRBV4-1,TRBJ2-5,CASSQEGTVRETQYF
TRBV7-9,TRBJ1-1,CASSLAAASRAFF
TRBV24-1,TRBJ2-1,CATSDFVRGRDNEQFF
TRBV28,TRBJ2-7,CASSFFPIGDSYEQYF
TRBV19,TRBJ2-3,CASSIGRRGEDTQYF
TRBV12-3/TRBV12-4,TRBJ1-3,CASSLEGMIVGNTIYF